Listed here are 26 T cell receptor beta chains from one sample, sequenced in a study of human T cells and chemical hapten exposure (dated by TCRdb to the early 2020s). The sample's time point label is to be understood as: patch test 3, about 24 weeks after DPC sensitization. The intended sense of this specimen's treatment or condition label: therapeutic diphenylcyclopropenone sensitization with weekly scalp DPC. The library was generated by RACE. The sequencing machine was a NextSeq 500. TCRdb trimmed the raw reads at Q25, called clones with MiXCR and kept productive beta chains. Rows with one shared CDR3 protein collapse into an entry with the most common genes and DNA. This sample holds around 70,000 distinct CDR3 sequences; 11% were observed only once. 1.4% of the sample comes from the top ten. Source: whole blood, taken in connection with sensitization to the hapten diphenylcyclopropenone (DPC). Receptor source: a woman between 50 and 59 years old with alopecia areata. Some clones in this sample may be carry-over from other donors' samples.

The rearrangement joins TRBV6-5 to TRBJ1-4, with D maybe TRBD1 (6 bases). Deletions cut 4 bases from V and 7 bases from J, with 10 bases between. Germline lookup yields CDR1 MNHEY and CDR2 SVGAGI. The CDR3 loop spans 13 amino acids. The CDR3 coding sequence is TGTGCCAGCAGTTCGCCAGGGGTTGAAAAACTGTTTTTT. Its protein product is CASSSPGVEKLFF.

This clonotype occurred many times. CDR3 loop: CASSPSGGAGNTIYF. The CDR3 DNA is TGTGCCAGCAGCCCATCCGGGGGGGCTGGAAACACCATATATTTT. V gene TRBV7-2 combines with J gene TRBJ1-3, with D perhaps TRBD1 (5 bases). This CDR3 spans 15 amino acids. Germline V gene sequence: CDR1 SGHTA, CDR2 FQGNSA. Trimming took off 5 bases at V and 2 bases at J, with 13 bases between the two ends.

This clonotype was observed many times. The chain has TRBV4-2 and TRBJ1-5, with a weak D call TRBD1 (5 bases). CDR1 and CDR2 from the germline V gene are LGHNA and YNFKEQ. V shed 0 bases and J shed 3 bases, with 9 bases lying between them. This CDR3 comprises 15 residues. CDR3 region: CASSQDRGVNQPQHF. The CDR3 nucleotides read TGTGCCAGCAGCCAAGATCGAGGGGTCAATCAGCCCCAGCATTTT.

V usage is TRBV28 and J usage is TRBJ2-3; D call uncertain. The V gene's germline CDR1 is MDHEN and CDR2 SYDVKM. V was trimmed by 5 bases and J by 4 bases, leaving 4 bases between them. The CDR3 loop spans 11 amino acids. CDR3 in DNA: TGTGCCAGCAGTAGTCCAGATACGCAGTATTTT. Translated: CASSSPDTQYF.

The V call is TRBV29-1, the J call TRBJ1-1; D call uncertain. The germline gives CDR1 SQVTM, CDR2 ANQGSEA. V dropped 4 bases and J dropped 5 bases, with 11 bases sitting between them. This CDR3 has 12 amino acids. The CDR3 loop is CSVGPLGTEAFF. The CDR3 region has the DNA TGCAGCGTTGGCCCCCTGGGAACTGAAGCTTTCTTT.

This clonotype was detected many times. The chain combines TRBV7-8 with TRBJ1-5; D gene unclear. Per germline, CDR1 SGHVS and CDR2 FQNEAQ. The CDR3 loop spans 15 amino acids. V was pared by 1 base and J by 0 bases, with 7 bases between. CDR3 nucleotides: TGTGCCAGCAGCTTAGGACGGCATAGCAATCAGCCCCAGCATTTT. Its translation: CASSLGRHSNQPQHF.

The chain joins TRBV2 to TRBJ2-7, with 7 bases identical to TRBD2. There are 13 residues in the CDR3. Germline assignment: CDR1 SNHLY and CDR2 FYNNEI. V lost 10 bases and J lost 0; bases outside the gene matches: 6. The CDR3 sequence: CATHRTSSYEQYF. The CDR3 DNA is TGTGCCACCCACCGGACTAGCTCCTACGAGCAGTACTTC.

There are a few counts of this clonotype. The V gene is TRBV14, the J gene TRBJ1-4; D is uncertain. CDR1 and CDR2 (germline): SGHDN, FVKESK. V lost 4 bases to trimming and J lost 1 base, with 13 bases between them. The CDR3 has 16 amino acids. The CDR3 DNA follows: TGTGCCAGCAGCCTTACCTTGGGGATAACTAATGAAAAACTGTTTTTT. Its translation is CASSLTLGITNEKLFF.

This clonotype has just a few counts. The genes are TRBV18 and TRBJ1-1; perhaps TRBD1 as D (5 bases). V gave up 5 bases and J gave up 7 bases, with 8 bases separating them. This CDR3 is built from 11 residues. Germline CDR1 reads KGHSH; CDR2 reads LQKENI. The CDR3 nucleotides read TGTGCCAGCTCAAAACAGGATGAAGCTTTCTTT. Its translation is CASSKQDEAFF. The whole variable domain, remainder taken from reference TRBV18 and TRBJ1-1, is NAGVMQNPRHLVRRRGQEARLRCSPMKGHSHVYWYRQLPEEGLKFMVYLQKENIIDESGMPKERFSAEFPKEGPSILRIQQVVRGDSAAYFCASSKQDEAFFGQGTRLTVV.

CDR3 coding DNA: TGTGCCAGCAGTTCCTTTGGGAGGGACGGAAACACCATATATTTT. Translated: CASSSFGRDGNTIYF. The chain has TRBV28 and TRBJ1-3; tentative D call: TRBD1 (5 bases). CDR3 length: 15 residues. V was shortened by 4 bases and J by 4 bases, with 14 bases between the two germline ends. Germline V gene sequence: CDR1 MDHEN, CDR2 SYDVKM.

This clonotype was counted many times. This rearrangement joins TRBV18 to TRBJ1-4, with no clear D. Looked up from germline, CDR1 is KGHSH and CDR2 is LQKENI. Trimming cost V 1 base and J 8 bases, with 5 bases left between them. CDR3 length: 12 residues. CDR3 sequence (DNA): TGTGCCAGCTCACCACAGCAAGAAAAACTGTTTTTT. Translation: CASSPQQEKLFF.

CDR3 in amino acids: CASSSHYGYTF. In DNA, the CDR3 is TGTGCCAGCTCAAGCCACTATGGCTACACCTTC. The chain combines TRBV6-5 with TRBJ1-2; D is unresolved. This CDR3 has 11 residues. Germline CDR1 reads MNHEY; CDR2 reads SVGAGI. V was shortened by 8 bases and J by 3 bases, with 7 bases between the two germline ends.

The chain employs TRBV28 and TRBJ2-7; 9 nucleotides agree with TRBD1. CDR3 length equals 15 residues. With 7 bases clipped from V and 5 bases from J, the junction kept 12 bases outside the gene matches. CDR1 MDHEN and CDR2 SYDVKM come from the germline V gene. The CDR3 DNA follows: TGTGCCAGCACCATCGGAGGGACAGGGTCCAACGAGCAGTACTTC. Translating gives CASTIGGTGSNEQYF.

There are a few counts of this clonotype. The junction and the germline gene differ at one end; a read error may be behind it. The chain links TRBV7-7 to TRBJ2-2; D is unclear. Germline lookup yields CDR1 SSHAT and CDR2 FNYEAQ (reference sequence). The CDR3 sequence is 15 residues long. The chain's CDR3 is CASSFDPSNTGELFF. DNA of the CDR3: TGTGCTAGCAGCTTCGATCCTTCGAACACCGGGGAGCTGTTTTTT.

This clonotype turned up a few times. The chain joins TRBV6-1 to TRBJ1-6; 8 positions agree with TRBD1. Germline V gene sequence: CDR1 MNHNS, CDR2 SASEGT. The CDR3 totals 17 residues. Trimming at V came to 6 bases and at J to 11 bases, leaving 18 bases not matched to a gene. CDR3 bases: TGTGCCAGCAGCTTATCCCCTCCGACAGGGGCTTTTGCACCCCTCCACTTT. Its protein is CASSLSPPTGAFAPLHF.

This clonotype was observed a handful of times. This chain joins TRBV12-3 or TRBV12-4 and TRBJ2-2; a weak D match, TRBD2 (5 bases). V was shortened by 6 bases and J by 4 bases, with 12 bases between the two germline ends. CDR3 length equals 14 residues. The chain's CDR3 is CASRLLRGTGELFF. CDR3 DNA sequence: TGTGCCAGCAGACTGCTCCGGGGCACCGGGGAGCTGTTTTTT.

The CDR3 DNA follows: TGTGCCAGCAGAGCCGCGGGGGCTATAGATACGCAGTATTTT. Protein: CASRAAGAIDTQYF. This chain connects TRBV28 to TRBJ2-3; tentatively, D is TRBD2 (7 bases). Trimming removed 6 bases from V and 5 bases from J, with 15 bases in between. This CDR3 comprises 14 residues. Germline V gives CDR1 MDHEN, CDR2 SYDVKM.

V gene TRBV28 combines with J gene TRBJ2-7; D is perhaps TRBD1 (5 bases). The ends were cut back, 2 bases at V and 2 bases at J, with 7 bases in the middle. Germline V CDR1 and CDR2: MDHEN, SYDVKM. CDR3 length: 13 amino acids. CDR3 sequence: CASSLDRPYEQYF. The CDR3 coding sequence is TGTGCCAGCAGTTTAGACAGACCCTACGAGCAGTACTTC.

The chain couples TRBV28 to TRBJ1-1; perhaps TRBD1 as D (6 bases). CDR3 length equals 14 residues. V dropped 2 bases and J dropped 0 bases, with 7 bases sitting between them. From germline, CDR1 is MDHEN and CDR2 SYDVKM. The CDR3 DNA reads TGTGCCAGCAGTTTAAACAGGGTGAACACTGAAGCTTTCTTT. Residues: CASSLNRVNTEAFF. The full variable domain, in which reference TRBV28 and TRBJ1-1 provide the parts outside the CDR3, is DVKVTQSSRYLVKRTGEKVFLECVQDMDHENMFWYRQDPGLGLRLIYFSYDVKMKEKGDIPEGYSVSREKKERFSLILESASTNQTSMYLCASSLNRVNTEAFFGQGTRLTVV.

The table lists this clonotype with many counts. The chain uses TRBV10-2 and TRBJ2-2; no clear D. Germline V gene data show CDR1 as WSHSY and CDR2 as SAAADI. V was cut by 0 bases and J by 5 bases, with 13 bases left in between. This CDR3 has 16 amino acids. DNA of the CDR3: TGCGCCAGCAGTGAGTCGAGAAGGGCGCGAACCGGGGAGCTGTTTTTT. It yields the protein CASSESRRARTGELFF.

J is TRBJ2-1 and V is TRBV12-3 or TRBV12-4, with D possibly being TRBD1 or TRBD2 (7 bases each). The CDR3 runs 14 residues. The germline V and J ends were trimmed by 3 bases and 7 bases, with 13 bases remaining between them. DNA of the CDR3: TGTGCCAGCAGTTTTCAGGGGGGGTGGAATGAGCAGTTCTTC. Translating it yields CASSFQGGWNEQFF.

The CDR3 nucleotides are TGTGCCAGCAGCTTCCCCCCGCGGTACCAAGAGACCCAGTACTTC. Translation: CASSFPPRYQETQYF. J is TRBJ2-5 and V is TRBV7-9, with D hard to call. V lost 3 bases to trimming and J lost 0 bases, with 11 bases between them. This CDR3 region has 15 residues. Germline V gene data show CDR1 as SEHNR and CDR2 as FQNEAQ (reference sequence).

This clonotype was counted ten times or more. V is TRBV10-2 and J is TRBJ2-1; TRBD2 aligns across 11 bases. Germline CDR1 is WSHSY and CDR2 is SAAADI. V trimming: 5 bases; J trimming: 4 bases; junction bases outside the gene matches: 4. The CDR3 has 15 residues. The CDR3, as DNA: TGCGCCAGCAGTCCCGCTAGCGGGAGGTACAATGAGCAGTTCTTC. It encodes CASSPASGRYNEQFF.

In its sample, this clonotype was seen a few times. The V call is TRBV20-1, the J call TRBJ2-1; 11 nucleotides line up with TRBD1. The CDR3 contains 16 residues. With V trimmed by 6 bases and J by 0 bases, 7 bases remained unmatched. Germline V lookup: CDR1 DFQATT, CDR2 SNEGSKA (reference sequence). The CDR3 sequence: CSAAGTGGLSYNEQFF. CDR3 coding DNA: TGCAGTGCCGCTGGGACAGGGGGTCTCTCCTACAATGAGCAGTTCTTC.

Many counts were recorded for this clonotype. This rearrangement joins TRBV5-6 to TRBJ2-5; no firm D call. The V end lost 2 bases, the J end lost 5 bases, and 16 bases lay between the germline ends. Per germline, CDR1 SGHDT and CDR2 YYEEEE. This CDR3 is built from 15 residues. The CDR3 sequence: CASSFSTSPVETQYF. The CDR3 nucleotides are TGTGCCAGCAGCTTTTCGACGAGCCCAGTGGAGACCCAGTACTTC.

There are many counts of this clonotype. The chain uses TRBV7-6 and TRBJ1-2, with D unclear. Germline V gene data show CDR1 as SGHVS and CDR2 as FNYEAQ. The CDR3 runs to 15 residues. V dropped 2 bases and J dropped 4 bases, with 14 bases sitting between them. The CDR3 coding sequence is TGTGCCAGCAGCTTATCCCCCGTTACTAGCTATGGCTACACCTTC. It translates to CASSLSPVTSYGYTF.